This TCR beta chain appears in the sequencing data of a study of CD8 T cells in ankylosing spondylitis. The V end was cut by 1 base, the J end by 2 bases, with 13 bases between. Germline V gives CDR1 SGHRS, CDR2 YFSETQ. CDR3 size: 16 residues. This clonotype occurred many times. Antigen specificity is unknown. For TCR beta, libraries came from quantitative 5'-RACE with molecular barcodes. One entry per CDR3 protein results from TCRdb running MiXCR on the 5' RACE reads. The sample holds around 300,000 distinct CDR3 sequences, around a tenth seen once. Study-wide findings and caveats: Certain motif variants had earlier been reported in reactive arthritis synovial fluid and blood. Researchers reportedly found disease-linked clones significantly enriched in matched ankylosing spondylitis synovial fluid.

The receptor was derived from a female donor with ankylosing spondylitis or in good health (not recorded which). The chain links TRBV5-1 to TRBJ1-3; no clear D. The sequenced material came from blood, either unsorted or a sorted T cell fraction (not recorded which). The CDR3 bases are TGCGCCAGCAGCTTGTCGGACCCCCTCACTGGAAACACCATATATTTT. The encoded protein is CASSLSDPLTGNTIYF.